This T cell receptor (beta chain) emerged from a study of blood T cell repertoires in COVID-19. The V gene lost 4 bases and the J gene lost 7 bases, with 16 bases spanning the gap. The CDR3 sequence is 14 residues long. CDR1 and CDR2 (germline): WSHSY, SAAADI. Libraries were prepared by immunoSEQ multiplex PCR; TCRdb keeps only in-frame clonotypes and omits some of them. Of fewer than 500,000 clones listed, approximately 89% were seen once; the top ten hold 1% to 1.5%. This rearrangement joins TRBV10-2 to TRBJ1-2, with a weak D call TRBD1 (6 bases). This sequence was found in a young man who had recovered from COVID-19. The sample taken for sequencing was PBMCs or T cells enriched from blood (not recorded which). The CDR3 nucleotides read TGCGCCAGCAGTGCGAATCAGGGGACGGGTGGCTACACCTTC. Translating gives CASSANQGTGGYTF.